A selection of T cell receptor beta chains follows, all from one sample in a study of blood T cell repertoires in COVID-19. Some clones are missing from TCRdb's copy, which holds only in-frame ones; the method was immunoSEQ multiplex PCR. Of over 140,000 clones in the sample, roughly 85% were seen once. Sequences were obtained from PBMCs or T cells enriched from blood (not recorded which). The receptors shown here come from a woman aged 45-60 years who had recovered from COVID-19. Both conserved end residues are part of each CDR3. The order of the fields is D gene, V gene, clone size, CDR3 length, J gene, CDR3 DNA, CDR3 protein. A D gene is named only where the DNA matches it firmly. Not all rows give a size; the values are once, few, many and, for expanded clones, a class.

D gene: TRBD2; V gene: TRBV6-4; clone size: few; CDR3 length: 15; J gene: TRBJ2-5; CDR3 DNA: TGTGCCAGCTCTCCGACTAGCGGGGGGAAAGAGACCCAGTACTTC; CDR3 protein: CASSPTSGGKETQYF
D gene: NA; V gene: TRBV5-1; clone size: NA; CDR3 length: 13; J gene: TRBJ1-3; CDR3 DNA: TGCGCCAGCAGCGGGGGGGTCCGGAACACCATATATTTT; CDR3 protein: CASSGGVRNTIYF
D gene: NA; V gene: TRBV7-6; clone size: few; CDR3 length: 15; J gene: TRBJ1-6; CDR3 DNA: TGTGCCAGCAGCCCAGGACGTGGGGGGGATTCACCCCTCCACTTT; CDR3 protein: CASSPGRGGDSPLHF
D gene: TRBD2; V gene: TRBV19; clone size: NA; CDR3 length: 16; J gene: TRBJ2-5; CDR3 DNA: TGTGCCAGTAGTTCCTTAGCGGGAGGGCCGGGAGAGACCCAGTACTTC; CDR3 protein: CASSSLAGGPGETQYF
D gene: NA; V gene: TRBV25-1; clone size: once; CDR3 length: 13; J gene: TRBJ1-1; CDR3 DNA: TGTGCCAGCAGCCGGAGGCGGGACACTGAAGCTTTCTTT; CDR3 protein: CASSRRRDTEAFF
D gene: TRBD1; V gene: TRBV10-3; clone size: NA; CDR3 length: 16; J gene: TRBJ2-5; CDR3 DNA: TGTGCCATCAGTGACCCCGGGACAGGGGCACACAGGACCCAGTACTTC; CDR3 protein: CAISDPGTGAHRTQYF
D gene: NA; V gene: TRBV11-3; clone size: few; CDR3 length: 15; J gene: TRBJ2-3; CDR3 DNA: TGTGCCAGCAGCTTACGGAGTGGGGAGACAGATACGCAGTATTTT; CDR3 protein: CASSLRSGETDTQYF
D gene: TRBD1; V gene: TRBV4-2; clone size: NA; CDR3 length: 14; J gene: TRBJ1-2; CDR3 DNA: TGTGCCAGCAGCCCGACAGGGAGATTCTATGGCTACACCTTC; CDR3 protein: CASSPTGRFYGYTF
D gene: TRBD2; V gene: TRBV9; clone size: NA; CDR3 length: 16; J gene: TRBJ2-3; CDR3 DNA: TGTGCCAGCAGCGTAGAAGAAGCGGGAGTGGCGGATACGCAGTATTTT; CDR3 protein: CASSVEEAGVADTQYF
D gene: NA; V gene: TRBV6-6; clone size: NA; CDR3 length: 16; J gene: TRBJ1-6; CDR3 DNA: TGTGCCAGCAGACCCGGACAAAGCTCCTATAATTCACCCCTCCACTTT; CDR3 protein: CASRPGQSSYNSPLHF
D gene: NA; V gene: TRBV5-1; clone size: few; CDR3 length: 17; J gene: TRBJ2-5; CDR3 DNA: TGCGCCAGCAGCTTGACTGGCGGGGCCGTCTTTCAAGAGACCCAGTACTTC; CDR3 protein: CASSLTGGAVFQETQYF
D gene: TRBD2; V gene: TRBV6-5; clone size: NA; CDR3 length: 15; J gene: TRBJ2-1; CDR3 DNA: TGTGCCAGCAGGCAACGGATAGCGGGATGGAATGAGCAGTTCTTC; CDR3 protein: CASRQRIAGWNEQFF
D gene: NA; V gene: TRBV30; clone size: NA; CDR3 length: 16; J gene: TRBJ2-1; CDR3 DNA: TGTGCCTGGACCCCCCGGGGTAAACGAAGGTACAATGAGCAGTTCTTC; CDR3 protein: CAWTPRGKRRYNEQFF
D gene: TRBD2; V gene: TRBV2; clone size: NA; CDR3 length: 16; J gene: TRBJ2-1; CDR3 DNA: TGTGCCACTACGGGCCGCGGGGGGGCGAGTAGTAATGAGCAGTTCTTC; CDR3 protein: CATTGRGGASSNEQFF
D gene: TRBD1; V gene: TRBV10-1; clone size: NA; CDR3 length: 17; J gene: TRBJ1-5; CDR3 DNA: TGCGCCAGCAGTGAGGGTCCGGGACAGGTATCGAATCAGCCCCAGCATTTT; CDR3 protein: CASSEGPGQVSNQPQHF
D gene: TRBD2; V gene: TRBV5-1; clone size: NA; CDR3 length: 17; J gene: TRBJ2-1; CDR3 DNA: TGCGCCAGCAACCGGAAGACTAGCGGGAGGTTTTGGAATGAGCAGTTCTTC; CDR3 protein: CASNRKTSGRFWNEQFF
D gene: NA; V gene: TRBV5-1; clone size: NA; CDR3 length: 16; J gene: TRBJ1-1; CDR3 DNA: TGCGCCAGCAGCTACCCCAGGGGCGCGGATTATACTGAAGCTTTCTTT; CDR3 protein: CASSYPRGADYTEAFF
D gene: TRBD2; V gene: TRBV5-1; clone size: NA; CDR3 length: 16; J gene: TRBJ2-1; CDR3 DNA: TGCGCCAGCAGCTCGGGTAGGGGAGGGCCTTACAATGAGCAGTTCTTC; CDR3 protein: CASSSGRGGPYNEQFF
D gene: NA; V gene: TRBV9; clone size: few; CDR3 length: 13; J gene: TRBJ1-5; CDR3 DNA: TGTGCCAGCAGCGGGGGGGGTGGCCAGCCCCAGCATTTT; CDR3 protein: CASSGGGGQPQHF
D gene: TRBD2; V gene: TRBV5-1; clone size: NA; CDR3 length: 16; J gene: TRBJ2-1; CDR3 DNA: TGCGCCAGCAGCCCCCGAACTAGCGGGGAGGTCAATGAGCAGTTCTTC; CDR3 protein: CASSPRTSGEVNEQFF
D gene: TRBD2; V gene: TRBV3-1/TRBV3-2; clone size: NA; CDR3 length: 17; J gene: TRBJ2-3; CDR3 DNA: TGTGCCAGCAGCCAATGGCTAGCGGGAGGGGGGTCAGATACGCAGTATTTT; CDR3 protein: CASSQWLAGGGSDTQYF
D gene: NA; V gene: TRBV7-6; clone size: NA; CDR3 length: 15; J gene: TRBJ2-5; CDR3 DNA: TGTGCCAGCAGCTTGCAGGGTCCCGTCCAAGAGACCCAGTACTTC; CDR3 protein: CASSLQGPVQETQYF
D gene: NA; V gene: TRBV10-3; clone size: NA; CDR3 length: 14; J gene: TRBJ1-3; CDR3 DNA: TGTGCCATCAGGGCGGCGATCTCTGGAAACACCATATATTTT; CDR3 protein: CAIRAAISGNTIYF
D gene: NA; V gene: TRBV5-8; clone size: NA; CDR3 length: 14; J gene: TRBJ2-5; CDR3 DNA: TGTGCCAGCAGCTTGTGGGGGCAGCAAGAGACCCAGTACTTC; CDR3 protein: CASSLWGQQETQYF
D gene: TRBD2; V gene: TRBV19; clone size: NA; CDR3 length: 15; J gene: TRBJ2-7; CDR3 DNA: TGTGCCAGTAGTCCCGGGACTAGCGCCTCCTACGAGCAGTACTTC; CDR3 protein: CASSPGTSASYEQYF
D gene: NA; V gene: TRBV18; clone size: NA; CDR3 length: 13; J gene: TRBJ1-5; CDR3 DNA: TGTGCCAGCTCACCTGGGGGCGGTCAGCCCCAGCATTTT; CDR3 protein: CASSPGGGQPQHF
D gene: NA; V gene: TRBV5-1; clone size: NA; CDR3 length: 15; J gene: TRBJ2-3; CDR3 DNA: TGCGCCAGCAGCTTGGCCGGGGTATCGGGCGATACGCAGTATTTT; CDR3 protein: CASSLAGVSGDTQYF
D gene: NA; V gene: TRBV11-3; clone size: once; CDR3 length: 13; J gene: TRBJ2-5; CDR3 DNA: TGTGCCAGCAGCTTAAATCGGGGAGAGACCCAGTACTTC; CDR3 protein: CASSLNRGETQYF
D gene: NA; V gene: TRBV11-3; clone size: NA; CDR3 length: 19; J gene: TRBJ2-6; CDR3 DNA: TGTGCCAGCAGCTTAAGAGAGTCAGGGCTTAATTCTGGGGCCAACGTCCTGACTTTC; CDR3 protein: CASSLRESGLNSGANVLTF
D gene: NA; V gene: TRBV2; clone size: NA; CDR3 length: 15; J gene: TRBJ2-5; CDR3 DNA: TGTGCCAGCAGGCCCAGCCAGGGGGGCGGGTATACCCAGTACTTC; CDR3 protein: CASRPSQGGGYTQYF
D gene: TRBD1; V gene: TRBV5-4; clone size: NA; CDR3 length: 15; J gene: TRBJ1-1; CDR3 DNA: TGTGCCAGCAGCTCCGAGTGGGACAGGAGTACTGAAGCTTTCTTT; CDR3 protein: CASSSEWDRSTEAFF
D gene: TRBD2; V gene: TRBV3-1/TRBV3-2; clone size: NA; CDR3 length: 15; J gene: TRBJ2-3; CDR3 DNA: TGTGCCAGCACCTCTACTAGCGGGAGCACAGATACGCAGTATTTT; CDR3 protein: CASTSTSGSTDTQYF
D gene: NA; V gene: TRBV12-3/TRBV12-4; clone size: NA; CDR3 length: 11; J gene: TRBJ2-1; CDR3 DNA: TGTGCCAGCAGTTTAAGCAGGGAGCAGTTCTTC; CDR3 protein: CASSLSREQFF
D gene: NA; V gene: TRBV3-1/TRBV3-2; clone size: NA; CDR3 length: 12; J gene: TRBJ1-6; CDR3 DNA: TGTGCCAGCAGCCAAGATCAGGGACCCCTCCACTTT; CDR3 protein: CASSQDQGPLHF
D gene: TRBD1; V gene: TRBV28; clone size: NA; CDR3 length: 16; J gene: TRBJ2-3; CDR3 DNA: TGTGCCAGCAGTCCGCCGGGACAGGGGGCGAGGAATACGCAGTATTTT; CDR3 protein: CASSPPGQGARNTQYF
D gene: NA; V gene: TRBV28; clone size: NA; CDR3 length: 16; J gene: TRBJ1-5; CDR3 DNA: TGTGCCAGCAGTTTAGCTGGATTGAGCGGCAATCAGCCCCAGCATTTT; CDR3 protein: CASSLAGLSGNQPQHF
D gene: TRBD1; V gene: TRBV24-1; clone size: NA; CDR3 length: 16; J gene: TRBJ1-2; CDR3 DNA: TGTGCCACCAGTGATTTCGGGCACAGGGGGGAACCTGGCTACACCTTC; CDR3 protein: CATSDFGHRGEPGYTF